A selection of T cell receptor beta chains follows, all from one sample in a study of blood T cell repertoires in COVID-19. Produced via immunoSEQ multiplex PCR; TCRdb's table is partial and in-frame only. Of about 100,000 clones listed, roughly 90% were seen once; the top ten hold less than 8.5%. The sequenced material came from peripheral blood. These receptors were taken from a man in his 60s with acute or convalescent COVID-19. The CDR3 runs from the conserved cysteine through the conserved F or W. D genes are given only for firm matches. Expanded clones are given a class, and other clones once, few, many or no size at all.

NA	TRBJ2-7	TRBV7-2	TRBD2	CASSLSLADTYEQYF	TGTGCCAGCAGCTTATCCCTAGCGGATACCTACGAGCAGTACTTC
NA	TRBJ1-5	TRBV19	TRBD1	CASSMTGPGQPQHF	TGTGCCAGTAGTATGACAGGGCCCGGGCAGCCCCAGCATTTT
once	TRBJ1-1	TRBV5-1	NA	CASSPGQNTEAFF	TGCGCCAGCAGCCCGGGACAGAACACTGAAGCTTTCTTT
NA	TRBJ2-5	TRBV10-1	NA	CASSESAGQETQYF	TGCGCCAGCAGTGAGTCTGCGGGGCAAGAGACCCAGTACTTC
NA	TRBJ1-5	TRBV4-1	NA	CASSQVGLQPQHF	TGCGCCAGCAGCCAAGTTGGACTGCAGCCCCAGCATTTT
NA	TRBJ2-5	TRBV7-2	TRBD2	CASSLVTSGGSFQETQYF	TGTGCCAGCAGCTTGGTTACTAGCGGGGGTTCTTTTCAAGAGACCCAGTACTTC
NA	TRBJ2-7	TRBV6-2/TRBV6-3	NA	CASSHLGGYEQYF	TGTGCCAGCAGCCACCTCGGAGGCTACGAGCAGTACTTC
NA	TRBJ2-6	TRBV7-9	NA	CASRAISGANVLTF	TGTGCCAGCAGGGCAATTTCTGGGGCCAACGTCCTGACTTTC
NA	TRBJ1-1	TRBV7-8	NA	CASSPYKNTEAFF	TGTGCCAGCAGCCCTTATAAGAACACTGAAGCTTTCTTT
NA	TRBJ1-1	TRBV9	NA	CASSATGQNTEAFF	TGTGCCAGCAGCGCCACAGGACAGAACACTGAAGCTTTCTTT
NA	TRBJ2-1	TRBV20-1	NA	CSASRGFDNEQFF	TGCAGTGCTAGTAGAGGGTTCGACAATGAGCAGTTCTTC
NA	TRBJ2-1	TRBV19	TRBD2	CASSISGRAIDEQFF	TGTGCCAGTAGTATTAGCGGGAGGGCCATCGATGAGCAGTTCTTC
NA	TRBJ2-3	TRBV3-1/TRBV3-2	NA	CASSQENSGLPSTDTQYF	TGTGCCAGCAGCCAAGAGAATAGCGGACTGCCCTCCACAGATACGCAGTATTTT
NA	TRBJ2-7	TRBV6-5	NA	CASSYSSGGHEQYF	TGTGCCAGCAGTTACTCGAGTGGTGGGCACGAGCAGTACTTC
few	TRBJ1-2	TRBV18	NA	CASSPPVRGRGYTF	TGTGCCAGCTCACCACCGGTTAGGGGTAGGGGCTACACCTTC
NA	TRBJ2-4	TRBV10-1	NA	CASSESPGPVDIQYF	TGCGCCAGCAGTGAGTCGCCAGGCCCGGTGGACATTCAGTACTTC
NA	TRBJ2-7	TRBV7-6	TRBD2	CASSLNALAGSSYEQYF	TGTGCCAGCAGCTTAAATGCACTAGCGGGGTCATCCTACGAGCAGTACTTC
NA	TRBJ2-3	TRBV6-2/TRBV6-3	NA	CASSYGGIVTDTQYF	TGTGCCAGCAGTTACGGCGGGATCGTCACAGATACGCAGTATTTT
NA	TRBJ2-5	TRBV28	NA	CASTPGKPRRETQYF	TGTGCCAGCACTCCAGGGAAGCCAAGGCGGGAGACCCAGTACTTC
NA	TRBJ2-7	TRBV5-5	NA	CASSRRSVAASPLYEQYF	TGTGCCAGCAGCAGGAGGTCAGTAGCGGCCTCCCCCCTCTACGAGCAGTACTTC
NA	TRBJ2-1	TRBV29-1	TRBD2	CSGLSLEGLVPMNEQFF	TGCAGCGGTTTATCTCTGGAAGGACTAGTCCCTATGAATGAGCAGTTCTTC
NA	TRBJ2-7	TRBV6-2/TRBV6-3	TRBD2	CASSYRTSGGYEQYF	TGTGCCAGCAGTTACCGGACTAGCGGGGGCTACGAGCAGTACTTC
NA	TRBJ2-3	TRBV9	NA	CASSPRSGLTSGTQYF	TGTGCCAGCAGCCCCCGTAGCGGCCTGACCTCGGGTACGCAGTATTTT
NA	TRBJ1-5	TRBV19	NA	CASSIVGGGNQPQHF	TGTGCCAGTAGTATAGTTGGGGGGGGCAATCAGCCCCAGCATTTT
few	TRBJ1-2	TRBV7-2	NA	CASSPRGISNYGYTF	TGTGCCAGCAGCCCGCGGGGGATTTCTAACTATGGCTACACCTTC
NA	TRBJ1-3	TRBV3-1/TRBV3-2	TRBD1	CASSPYTTGAGNTIYF	TGTGCCAGCAGCCCTTACACGACAGGGGCTGGAAACACCATATATTTT
NA	TRBJ1-5	TRBV23-1	TRBD1	CASIPGQGVDRYQPQHF	TGCGCCAGCATACCGGGACAGGGTGTTGATCGGTATCAGCCCCAGCATTTT
NA	TRBJ2-2	TRBV5-1	TRBD1	CASSLRFGAQGAGELFF	TGCGCCAGCAGCTTGAGGTTTGGAGCTCAGGGGGCCGGGGAGCTGTTTTTT
NA	TRBJ1-2	TRBV12-3/TRBV12-4	NA	CASSTGTAGYTF	TGTGCCAGCAGTACAGGGACGGCTGGCTACACCTTC
NA	TRBJ1-1	TRBV24-1	NA	CATSATGNTEAFF	TGTGCCACCAGTGCTACAGGGAACACTGAAGCTTTCTTT
few	TRBJ1-1	TRBV11-1	NA	CASSDGMNTEAFF	TGTGCCAGCAGCGATGGCATGAACACTGAAGCTTTCTTT
NA	TRBJ1-1	TRBV5-1	TRBD1	CASSPLGQGVTEAFF	TGCGCCAGCAGCCCTCTAGGACAGGGAGTGACTGAAGCTTTCTTT
NA	TRBJ1-5	TRBV2	NA	CASSDRVGQPQHF	TGTGCCAGCAGTGACAGGGTTGGTCAGCCCCAGCATTTT
NA	TRBJ1-6	TRBV30	TRBD1	CAWSFLPPGQGLSPLHF	TGTGCCTGGAGTTTCCTTCCCCCGGGACAGGGACTTTCACCCCTCCACTTT
NA	TRBJ1-1	TRBV18	NA	CASSSVNTEAFF	TGTGCCAGCTCGTCCGTGAACACTGAAGCTTTCTTT
few	TRBJ2-5	TRBV3-1/TRBV3-2	NA	CASSQFTGGPKTQYF	TGTGCCAGCAGCCAATTCACCGGGGGGCCAAAGACCCAGTACTTC
NA	TRBJ2-2	TRBV30	TRBD1	CAWNRGQGNGELFF	TGTGCCTGGAACCGAGGACAGGGGAACGGGGAGCTGTTTTTT